What follows is one TCR beta chain and its context. Its antigen remains unknown. MiXCR, applied by TCRdb to the 5' RACE reads, yields one record per CDR3 protein. The data show 650,000 to 800,000 distinct CDR3 sequences, with more than 6.5% seen just once and around 0.95% held by the top ten. Trimming took 0 bases from V and 8 from J, leaving 13 bases between them. The CDR3 has 14 amino acids. Looked up from germline, CDR1 is KGHSH and CDR2 is LQKENI. The data derive from a study of identical twins. Findings and limits, study-wide: In cord blood, abundant beta clonotypes had fewer insertions; memory showed no trend.

These data also formed part of another study, on yellow fever vaccine responses in identical twins.

The sample comprised PBMCs. The source is a woman under 30 in good health. The chain has TRBV18 and TRBJ1-1; D might be TRBD1 (6 bases). CDR3 DNA: TGTGCCAGCTCACCACCTATGGACAGAACCGAAGCTTTCTTT. Its protein product is CASSPPMDRTEAFF.